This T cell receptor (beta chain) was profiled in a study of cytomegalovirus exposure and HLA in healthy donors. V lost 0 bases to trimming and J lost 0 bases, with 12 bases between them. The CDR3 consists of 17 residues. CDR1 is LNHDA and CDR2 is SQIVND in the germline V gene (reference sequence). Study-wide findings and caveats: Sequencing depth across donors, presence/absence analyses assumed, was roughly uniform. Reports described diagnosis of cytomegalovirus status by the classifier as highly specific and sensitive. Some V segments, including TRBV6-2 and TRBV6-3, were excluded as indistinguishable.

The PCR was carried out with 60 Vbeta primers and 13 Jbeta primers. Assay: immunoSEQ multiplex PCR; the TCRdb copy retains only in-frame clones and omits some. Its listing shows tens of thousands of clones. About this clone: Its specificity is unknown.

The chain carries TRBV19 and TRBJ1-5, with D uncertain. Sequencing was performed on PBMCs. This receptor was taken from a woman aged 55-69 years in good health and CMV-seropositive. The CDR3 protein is CASSIDLGGYSNQPQHF. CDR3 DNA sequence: TGTGCCAGTAGTATAGATCTAGGCGGTTATAGCAATCAGCCCCAGCATTTT.